This T cell receptor (beta chain) was documented in a study of blood T cell repertoires in COVID-19. Study-level information: Sample material is recorded as cDNA or gDNA derived from T cells, B-cell-depleted T cells, or PBMCs.

The assay was immunoSEQ multiplex PCR, and TCRdb's table has in-frame clones only and misses some. The sample has around 200,000 clones, around nine tenths seen once; the top ten hold approximately 4%. Living in about 25 US areas, the participants were between 18 and 89 years of age. Exposed enrollees encountered a COVID-19 case at some point within 2 weeks before study entry. V lost 2 bases to trimming and J lost 9 bases, with 9 bases between them. This CDR3 contains 11 residues. Germline V gene sequence: CDR1 SGHRS, CDR2 YFSETQ. The receptor was isolated from a woman younger than 45 who had been exposed to COVID-19. The V gene is TRBV5-1, the J gene TRBJ2-7; no firm D call. Sequencing used PBMCs or T cells enriched from blood (not recorded which). The CDR3: CASSLIHGQYF. The CDR3 nucleotides are TGCGCCAGCAGCTTAATCCACGGGCAGTACTTC.